This entry is about one TCR beta chain. Antigen: not known. The CDR3 has 16 residues. Germline CDR1 LGHNA, CDR2 YSLEER. The V segment lost 0 bases and the J segment 2 bases; nucleotides outside the gene matches: 6. These data are taken from a study of T cells in localized non-small cell lung cancer. Produced via immunoSEQ multiplex PCR; TCRdb's table is partial and in-frame only. Here the sample spans 15,000 to 20,000 clones, around 90% being singletons. Regarding the study as a whole: There was higher T cell clonality in uninvolved adjacent lung than in tumor, and it was highest there. Across samples, adjacent lung featured a median around 56 of the top 100 tumor clones. Owing to sequencing of a solitary tumor region, heterogeneity cannot be discounted.

The V gene is TRBV4-3, the J gene TRBJ2-5; 7 nucleotides align to TRBD1. This TCR was recovered from a woman aged 35 to 70 with stage III lung adenocarcinoma. The sample here was peripheral blood mononuclear cells, taken before any cancer treatment. In DNA form, the CDR3 reads TGCGCCAGCAGCCAAGATATAAGGGACAGTCAAGAGACCCAGTACTTC. Encoded protein: CASSQDIRDSQETQYF.